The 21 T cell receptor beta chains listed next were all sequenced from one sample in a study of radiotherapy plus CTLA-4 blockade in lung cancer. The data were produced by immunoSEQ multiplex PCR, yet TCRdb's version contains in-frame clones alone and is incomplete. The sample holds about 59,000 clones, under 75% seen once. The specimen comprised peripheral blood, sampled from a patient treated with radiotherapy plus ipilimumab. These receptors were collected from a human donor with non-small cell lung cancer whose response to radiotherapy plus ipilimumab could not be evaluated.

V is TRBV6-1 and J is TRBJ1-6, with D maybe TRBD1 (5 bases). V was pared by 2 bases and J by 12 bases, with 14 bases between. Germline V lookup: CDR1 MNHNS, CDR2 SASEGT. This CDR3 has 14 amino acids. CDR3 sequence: CASSEFGGELPLHF. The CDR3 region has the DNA TGTGCCAGCAGTGAATTTGGAGGGGAATTACCCCTCCACTTT.

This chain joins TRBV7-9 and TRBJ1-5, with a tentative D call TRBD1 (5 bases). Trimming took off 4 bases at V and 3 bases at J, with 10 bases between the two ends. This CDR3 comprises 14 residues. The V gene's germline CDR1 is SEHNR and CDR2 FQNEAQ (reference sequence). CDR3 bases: TGTGCCAGCAGCTGGGGGGGTCTCAATCAGCCCCAGCATTTT. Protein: CASSWGGLNQPQHF.

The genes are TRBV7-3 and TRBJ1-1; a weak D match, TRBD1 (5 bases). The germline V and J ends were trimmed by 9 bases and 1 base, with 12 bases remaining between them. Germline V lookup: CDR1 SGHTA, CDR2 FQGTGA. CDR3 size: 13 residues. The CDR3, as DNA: TGTGCCAGTTCCAGGGATACGAACACTGAAGCTTTCTTT. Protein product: CASSRDTNTEAFF.

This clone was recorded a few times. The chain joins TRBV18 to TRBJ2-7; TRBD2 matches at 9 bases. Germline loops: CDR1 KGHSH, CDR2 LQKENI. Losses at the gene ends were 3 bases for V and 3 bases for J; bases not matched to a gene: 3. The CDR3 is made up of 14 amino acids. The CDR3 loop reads CASSPPSGNYEQYF. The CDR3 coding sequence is TGTGCCAGCTCACCGCCTAGCGGGAACTACGAGCAGTACTTC.

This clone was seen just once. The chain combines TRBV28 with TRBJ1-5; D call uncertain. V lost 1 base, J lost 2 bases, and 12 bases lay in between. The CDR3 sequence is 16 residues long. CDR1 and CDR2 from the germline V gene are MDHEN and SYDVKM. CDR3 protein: CASSLSPGWGNQPQHF. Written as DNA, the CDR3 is TGTGCCAGCAGTTTATCCCCCGGGTGGGGCAATCAGCCCCAGCATTTT.

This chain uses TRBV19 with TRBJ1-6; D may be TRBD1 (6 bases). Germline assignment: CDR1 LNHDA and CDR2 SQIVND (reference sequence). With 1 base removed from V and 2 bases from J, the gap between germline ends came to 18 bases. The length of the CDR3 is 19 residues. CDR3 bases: TGTGCCAGTAGTATAGTACTATATGCAGGGGCTGCCTATAATTCACCCCTCCACTTT. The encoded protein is CASSIVLYAGAAYNSPLHF. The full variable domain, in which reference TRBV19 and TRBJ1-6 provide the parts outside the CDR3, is DGGITQSPKYLFRKEGQNVTLSCEQNLNHDAMYWYRQDPGQGLRLIYYSQIVNDFQKGDIAEGYSVSREKKESFPLTVTSAQKNPTAFYLCASSIVLYAGAAYNSPLHFGNGTRLTVT.

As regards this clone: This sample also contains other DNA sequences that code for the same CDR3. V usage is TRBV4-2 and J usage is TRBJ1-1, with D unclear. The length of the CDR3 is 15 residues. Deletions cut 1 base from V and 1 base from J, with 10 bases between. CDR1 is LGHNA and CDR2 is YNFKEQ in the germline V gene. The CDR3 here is CASSQAGGPNTEAFF. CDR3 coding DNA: TGTGCCAGCAGCCAAGCCGGTGGTCCGAACACTGAAGCTTTCTTT.

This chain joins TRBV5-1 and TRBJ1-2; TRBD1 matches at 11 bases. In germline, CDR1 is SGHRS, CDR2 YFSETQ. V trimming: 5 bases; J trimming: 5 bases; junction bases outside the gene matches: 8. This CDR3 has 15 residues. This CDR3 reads CASRPGTGGRYGYTF. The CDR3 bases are TGCGCCAGCAGACCCGGGACAGGGGGAAGATATGGCTACACCTTC.

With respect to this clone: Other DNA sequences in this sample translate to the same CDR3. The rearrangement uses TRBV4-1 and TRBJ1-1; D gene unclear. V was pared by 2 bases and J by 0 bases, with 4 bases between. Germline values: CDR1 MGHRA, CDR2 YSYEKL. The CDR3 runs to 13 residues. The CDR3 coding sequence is TGCGCCAGCAGCCAACTAATGAACACTGAAGCTTTCTTT. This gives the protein CASSQLMNTEAFF.

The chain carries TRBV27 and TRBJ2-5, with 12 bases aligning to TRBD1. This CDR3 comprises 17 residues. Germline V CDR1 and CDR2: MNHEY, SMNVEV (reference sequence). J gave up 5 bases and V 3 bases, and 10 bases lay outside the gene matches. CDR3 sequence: CASSFSGGQGAWETQYF. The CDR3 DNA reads TGTGCCAGCAGTTTCTCCGGGGGACAGGGGGCGTGGGAGACCCAGTACTTC.

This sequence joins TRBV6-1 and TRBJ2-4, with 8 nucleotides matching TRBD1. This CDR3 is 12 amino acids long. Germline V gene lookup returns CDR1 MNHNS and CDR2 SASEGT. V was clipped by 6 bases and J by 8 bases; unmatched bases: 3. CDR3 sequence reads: CASRQGGDIQYF. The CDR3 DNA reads TGTGCCAGCAGACAGGGGGGCGACATTCAGTACTTC.

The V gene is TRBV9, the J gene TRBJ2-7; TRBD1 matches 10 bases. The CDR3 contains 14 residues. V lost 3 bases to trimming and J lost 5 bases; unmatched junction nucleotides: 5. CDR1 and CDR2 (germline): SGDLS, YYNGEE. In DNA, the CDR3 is TGTGCCAGCAGCGGGGGACAGGGGAATGACGAGCAGTACTTC. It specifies CASSGGQGNDEQYF.

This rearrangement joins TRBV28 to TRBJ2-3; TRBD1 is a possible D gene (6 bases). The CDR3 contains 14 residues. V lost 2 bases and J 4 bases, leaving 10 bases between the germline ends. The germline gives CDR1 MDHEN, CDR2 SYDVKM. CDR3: CASSLQQGADTQYF. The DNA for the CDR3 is TGTGCCAGCAGTTTACAACAGGGAGCAGATACGCAGTATTTT.

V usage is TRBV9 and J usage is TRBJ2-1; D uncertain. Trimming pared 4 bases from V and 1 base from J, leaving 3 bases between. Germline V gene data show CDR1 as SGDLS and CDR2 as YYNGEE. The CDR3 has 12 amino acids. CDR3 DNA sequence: TGTGCCAGCAGCCAGTCCTACAATGAGCAGTTCTTC. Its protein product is CASSQSYNEQFF. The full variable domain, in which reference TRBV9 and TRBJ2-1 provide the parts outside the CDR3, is DSGVTQTPKHLITATGQRVTLRCSPRSGDLSVYWYQQSLDQGLQFLIQYYNGEERAKGNILERFSAQQFPDLHSELNLSSLELGDSALYFCASSQSYNEQFFGPGTRLTVL.

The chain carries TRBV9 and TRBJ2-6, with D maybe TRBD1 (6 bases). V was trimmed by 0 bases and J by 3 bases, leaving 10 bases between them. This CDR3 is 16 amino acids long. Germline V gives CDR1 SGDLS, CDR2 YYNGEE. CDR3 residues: CASSVVGGGGANVLTF. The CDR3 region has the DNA TGTGCCAGCAGCGTAGTTGGGGGCGGTGGGGCCAACGTCCTGACTTTC.

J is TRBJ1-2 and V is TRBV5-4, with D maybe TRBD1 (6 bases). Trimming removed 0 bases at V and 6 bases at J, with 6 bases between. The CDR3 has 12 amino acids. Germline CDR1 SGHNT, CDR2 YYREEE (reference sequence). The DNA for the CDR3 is TGTGCCAGCAGCTTGGACAGGGATGGCTACACCTTC. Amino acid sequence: CASSLDRDGYTF.

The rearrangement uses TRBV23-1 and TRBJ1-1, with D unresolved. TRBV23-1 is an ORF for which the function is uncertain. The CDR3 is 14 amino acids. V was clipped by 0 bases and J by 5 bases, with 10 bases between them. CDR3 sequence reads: CASSQSRRRTEAFF. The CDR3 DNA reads TGCGCCAGCAGTCAATCTCGGCGGAGGACTGAAGCTTTCTTT.

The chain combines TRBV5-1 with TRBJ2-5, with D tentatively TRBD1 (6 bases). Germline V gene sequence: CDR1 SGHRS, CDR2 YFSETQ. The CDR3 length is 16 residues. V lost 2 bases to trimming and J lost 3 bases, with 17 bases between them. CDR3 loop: CASSFAQGLGEETQYF. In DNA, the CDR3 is TGCGCCAGCAGCTTCGCGCAGGGGTTGGGGGAAGAGACCCAGTACTTC.

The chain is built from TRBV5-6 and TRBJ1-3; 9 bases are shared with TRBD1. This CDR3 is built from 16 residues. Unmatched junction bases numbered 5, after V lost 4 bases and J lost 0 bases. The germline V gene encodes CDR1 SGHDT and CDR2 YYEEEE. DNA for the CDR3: TGTGCCAGCAGCCTCGGGACAGGGTTCTCTGGAAACACCATATATTTT. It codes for CASSLGTGFSGNTIYF. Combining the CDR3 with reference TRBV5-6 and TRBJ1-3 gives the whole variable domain DAGVTQSPTHLIKTRGQQVTLRCSPKSGHDTVSWYQQALGQGPQFIFQYYEEEERQRGNFPDRFSGHQFPNYSSELNVNALLLGDSALYLCASSLGTGFSGNTIYFGEGSWLTVV.

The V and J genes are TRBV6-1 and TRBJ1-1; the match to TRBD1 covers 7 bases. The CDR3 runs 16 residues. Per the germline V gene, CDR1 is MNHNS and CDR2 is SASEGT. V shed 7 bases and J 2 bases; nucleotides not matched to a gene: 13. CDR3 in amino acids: CASIEDRRGLNTEAFF. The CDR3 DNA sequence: TGTGCCAGCATTGAGGACAGGAGGGGCCTTAACACTGAAGCTTTCTTT.

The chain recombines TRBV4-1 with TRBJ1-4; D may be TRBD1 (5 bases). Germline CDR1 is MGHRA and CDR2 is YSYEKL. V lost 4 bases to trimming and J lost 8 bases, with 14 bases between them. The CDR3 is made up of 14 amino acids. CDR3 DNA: TGCGCCAGCAGCCTTGGACAAGGCGTGGAAAAACTGTTTTTT. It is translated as CASSLGQGVEKLFF.